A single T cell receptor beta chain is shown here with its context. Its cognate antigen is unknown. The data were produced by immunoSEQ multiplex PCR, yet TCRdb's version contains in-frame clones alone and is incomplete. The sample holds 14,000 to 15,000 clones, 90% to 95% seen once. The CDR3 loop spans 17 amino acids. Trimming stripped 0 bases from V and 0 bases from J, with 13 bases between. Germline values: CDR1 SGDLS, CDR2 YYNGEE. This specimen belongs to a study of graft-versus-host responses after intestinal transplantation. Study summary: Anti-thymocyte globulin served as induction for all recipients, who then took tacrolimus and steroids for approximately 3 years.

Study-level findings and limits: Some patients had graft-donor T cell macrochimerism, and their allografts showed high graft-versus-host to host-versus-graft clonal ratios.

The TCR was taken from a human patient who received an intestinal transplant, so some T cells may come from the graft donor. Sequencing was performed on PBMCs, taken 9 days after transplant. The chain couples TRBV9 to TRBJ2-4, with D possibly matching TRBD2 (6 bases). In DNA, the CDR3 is TGTGCCAGCAGCGTAGGGAAGGAGGGGATAGCCAAAAACATTCAGTACTTC. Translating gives CASSVGKEGIAKNIQYF.